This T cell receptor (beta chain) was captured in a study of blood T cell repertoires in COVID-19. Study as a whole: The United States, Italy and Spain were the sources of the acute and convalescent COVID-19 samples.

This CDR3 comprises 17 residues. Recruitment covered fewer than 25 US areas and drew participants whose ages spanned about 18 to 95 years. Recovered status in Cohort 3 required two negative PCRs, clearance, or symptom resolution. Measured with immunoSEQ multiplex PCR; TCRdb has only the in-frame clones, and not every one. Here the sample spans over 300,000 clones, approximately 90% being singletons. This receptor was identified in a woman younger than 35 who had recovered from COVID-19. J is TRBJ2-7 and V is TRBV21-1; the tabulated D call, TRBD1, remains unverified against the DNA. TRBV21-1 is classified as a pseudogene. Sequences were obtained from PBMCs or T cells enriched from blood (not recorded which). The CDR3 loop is CAIRPTQTSGQGVGQYF. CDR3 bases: TGTGCCATCAGACCCACCCAAACTTCGGGACAGGGAGTTGGGCAGTACTTC.